This is a list of T cell receptor beta chains from one sample in a study of blood T cell repertoires in COVID-19. TCRdb's copy holds only in-frame clones and misses some; the assay was immunoSEQ multiplex PCR. The table has approximately 170,000 clones, 80% to 85% seen once. Sequencing input: peripheral blood. Receptor source: a human donor with acute or convalescent COVID-19. The donor label of this sample is uncertain. CDR3s include the opening cysteine and the closing phenylalanine or tryptophan. The D gene is left open where the match is weak. Clone sizes are given selectively: once, few, many, or a class where the clone is expanded.

>TRBD1|TRBJ2-1|.|TRBV9
CASSERDRQYNEQFF
TGTGCCAGCAGCGAACGGGACAGGCAGTACAATGAGCAGTTCTTC
>TRBD1|TRBJ2-2|.|TRBV5-1
CASSLGTGVTGELFF
TGCGCCAGCAGCTTGGGGACAGGGGTCACCGGGGAGCTGTTTTTT
>TRBD2|TRBJ2-3|few|TRBV19
CASSRQLLAGGPNTQYF
TGTGCCAGTAGTAGACAATTACTAGCGGGAGGGCCAAATACGCAGTATTTT
>TRBD2|TRBJ2-3|.|TRBV10-1
CASSESGTSGGTDTQYF
TGCGCCAGCAGTGAGTCCGGGACTAGCGGGGGCACAGATACGCAGTATTTT
>TRBD1|TRBJ1-5|once|TRBV5-1
CASSFGFSDREQPQHF
TGCGCCAGCAGCTTTGGTTTTTCTGACAGGGAACAGCCCCAGCATTTT
>.|TRBJ2-3|.|TRBV7-3
CASSLRTVTDTQYF
TGTGCCAGCAGCTTAAGAACGGTCACAGATACGCAGTATTTT
>.|TRBJ2-7|.|TRBV2
CASRNFPRTYEQYF
TGTGCCAGCAGAAACTTTCCTAGAACCTACGAGCAGTACTTC
>.|TRBJ2-1|.|TRBV5-4
CASRGGNPYNEQFF
TGTGCCAGCAGAGGAGGGAACCCCTACAATGAGCAGTTCTTC
>TRBD2|TRBJ2-1|few|TRBV2
CASRNGGAYNEQFF
TGTGCCAGCAGAAATGGGGGGGCCTACAATGAGCAGTTCTTC
>TRBD2|TRBJ2-1|.|TRBV14
CASSQDRGSGGKQFF
TGTGCCAGCAGCCAAGATCGGGGTAGCGGGGGAAAGCAGTTCTTC
>.|TRBJ2-7|few|TRBV19
CASSTLQAYEQYF
TGTGCCAGTAGTACCCTTCAGGCCTACGAGCAGTACTTC
>TRBD2|TRBJ2-3|.|TRBV2
CASSESAGGGTDTQYF
TGTGCCAGCAGTGAAAGCGCGGGGGGCGGGACAGATACGCAGTATTTT
>.|TRBJ1-1|.|TRBV11-2
CASSEGVSTEAFF
TGTGCCAGCAGCGAGGGAGTCTCCACTGAAGCTTTCTTT
>TRBD2|TRBJ2-7|.|TRBV10-3
CAISAGTNPEQYF
TGTGCCATCAGCGCCGGGACTAACCCCGAGCAGTACTTC
>TRBD1|TRBJ1-4|.|TRBV30
CAWNLQGAEKLFF
TGTGCCTGGAATCTCCAGGGGGCTGAAAAACTGTTTTTT
>.|TRBJ1-1|.|TRBV9
CASSPRTLNTEAFF
TGTGCCAGCAGCCCCCGGACTTTGAACACTGAAGCTTTCTTT
>TRBD1|TRBJ1-5|few|TRBV18
CASSAQGANQPQHF
TGTGCCAGCTCAGCACAGGGGGCAAATCAGCCCCAGCATTTT
>.|TRBJ1-1|.|TRBV9
CASSVDSGSEAFF
TGTGCCAGCAGCGTAGACTCAGGCTCTGAAGCTTTCTTT
>TRBD1|TRBJ2-7|once|TRBV2
CASSLDRGYEEQYF
TGTGCCAGCAGTCTGGACAGGGGTTACGAAGAGCAGTACTTC
>.|TRBJ1-2|.|TRBV7-8
CASSLALGAGGYTF
TGTGCCAGCAGCTTAGCGCTGGGGGCGGGTGGCTACACCTTC
>TRBD2|TRBJ2-1|.|TRBV7-9
CASSRSGSLSTEQFF
TGTGCCAGCAGCCGTAGCGGGAGCCTCTCGACTGAGCAGTTCTTC
>TRBD1|TRBJ1-4|.|TRBV5-1
CASQKTGDRIEKLFF
TGCGCCAGCCAAAAAACAGGGGATCGTATTGAAAAACTGTTTTTT
>.|TRBJ1-5|few|TRBV25-1
CASSPGGGQPQHF
TGTGCCAGCAGTCCTGGTGGGGGGCAGCCCCAGCATTTT
>.|TRBJ1-2|.|TRBV9
CASSVVGEGGGYTF
TGTGCCAGCAGCGTAGTAGGGGAGGGAGGGGGCTACACCTTC
>TRBD2|TRBJ2-7|.|TRBV6-5
CASRVASGDLGQQYF
TGTGCCAGCAGGGTTGCTAGCGGGGACCTCGGGCAGCAGTACTTC
>.|TRBJ1-6|once|TRBV2
CASSQNLGSNSPLHF
TGTGCCAGCAGCCAGAACTTGGGGAGTAATTCACCCCTCCACTTT
>.|TRBJ2-7|once|TRBV6-1
CASSEVWRAAYEQYF
TGTGCCAGCAGTGAAGTCTGGCGGGCGGCCTACGAGCAGTACTTC
>.|TRBJ1-1|.|TRBV21-1
CASSKGGQLHTEAFF
TGTGCCAGCAGCAAAGGGGGACAGTTACACACTGAAGCTTTCTTT
>.|TRBJ1-1|.|TRBV25-1
CASSARGATEAFF
TGTGCCAGCAGTGCCAGGGGAGCAACTGAAGCTTTCTTT
>.|TRBJ2-1|.|TRBV11-2
CASSFGYNEQFF
TGTGCCAGCAGCTTCGGTTACAATGAGCAGTTCTTC
>TRBD2|TRBJ2-5|.|TRBV6-5
CASSTSGGHETQYF
TGTGCCAGCAGCACTAGCGGGGGTCACGAGACCCAGTACTTC
>TRBD2|TRBJ2-3|.|TRBV11-2
CASSSPGLAGGTDTQYF
TGTGCCAGCAGCTCCCCAGGGCTAGCGGGAGGAACAGATACACAGTATTTT
>.|TRBJ2-1|once|TRBV19
CASTPLPKAFGSSYNEQFF
TGTGCCAGTACCCCCCTACCCAAGGCCTTTGGGAGCTCCTACAATGAGCAGTTCTTC
>TRBD2|TRBJ2-1|.|TRBV7-9
CASSLVVTSGKYEQFF
TGTGCCAGCAGCTTAGTGGTGACTAGCGGGAAGTATGAGCAGTTCTTC
>TRBD1|TRBJ1-5|once|TRBV6-6
CASRNPDRGRNQPQHF
TGTGCCAGCAGGAACCCGGACAGGGGGCGGAATCAGCCCCAGCATTTT
>TRBD1|TRBJ1-5|few|TRBV19
CASSLGQGARSTQPQHF
TGTGCCAGTAGTTTGGGACAGGGGGCGCGTTCAACTCAGCCCCAGCATTTT
>.|TRBJ2-7|.|TRBV28
CASRSGQPYEQYF
TGTGCCAGCAGGTCTGGACAGCCCTACGAGCAGTACTTC